Presented here are 15 T cell receptor beta chains from one specimen sequenced in a study of T cell changes during pregnancy in multiple sclerosis. Generated by immunoSEQ multiplex PCR, the TCRdb table keeps only in-frame clones and is missing some. This sample carries approximately 27,000 clones, about 89% of them seen once, and the ten largest clones take around 8.6%. Sequenced material: CD8+ T cells from peripheral blood mononuclear cells, taken before pregnancy. The receptors were sampled from a female donor with multiple sclerosis, enrolled in a pregnancy study.

The J gene is TRBJ1-6, the V gene TRBV9; D may be TRBD1 (6 bases). This CDR3 region has 15 residues. Germline loops: CDR1 SGDLS, CDR2 YYNGEE. Trimming took off 2 bases at V and 10 bases at J, with 16 bases between the two ends. The CDR3 nucleotides read TGTGCCAGCAGCGTCCACAGGGATCCGAGATCACCCCTCCACTTT. Amino acids: CASSVHRDPRSPLHF.

The rearrangement links TRBV7-9 to TRBJ2-1; TRBD2 matches at 8 bases. V lost 5 bases to trimming and J lost 6 bases; unmatched junction nucleotides: 15. Per germline, CDR1 SEHNR and CDR2 FQNEAQ (reference sequence). CDR3 length: 17 residues. The CDR3 here is CASSDSPGVAGRNEQFF. The CDR3 DNA sequence: TGTGCCAGCAGCGACTCCCCTGGGGTAGCGGGGCGCAATGAGCAGTTCTTC.

In this sample, this clone turned up once. V and J are TRBV5-1 and TRBJ2-7, with D possibly matching TRBD1 (5 bases). CDR3 length: 14 residues. Trimming removed 3 bases from V and 2 bases from J, with 12 bases in between. The V gene's germline CDR1 is SGHRS and CDR2 YFSETQ. The CDR3 sequence: CASSYQGIAYEQYF. CDR3 nucleotides: TGCGCCAGCAGCTACCAGGGTATCGCCTACGAGCAGTACTTC.

This chain uses TRBV10-1 with TRBJ2-5; 7 bases are shared with TRBD1. V dropped 4 bases and J dropped 1; count of bases not matched to a gene: 3. From germline, CDR1 is WNHNN and CDR2 SYGVQD (reference sequence). There are 14 residues in the CDR3. CDR3 amino acids: CASSARDSQETQYF. The CDR3 DNA reads as TGCGCCAGCAGTGCCCGGGACAGCCAAGAGACCCAGTACTTC.

The V and J genes are TRBV9 and TRBJ1-6, with a tentative D call TRBD1 (5 bases). CDR1 and CDR2 from the germline V gene are SGDLS and YYNGEE. The CDR3 runs 15 residues. V gave up 0 bases and J gave up 10 bases, with 14 bases separating them. The CDR3 region has the DNA TGTGCCAGCAGCGTAGGCGCGGGGACGGGGTCACCCCTCCACTTT. Translated, it gives CASSVGAGTGSPLHF.

This chain uses TRBV5-4 with TRBJ1-2; TRBD1 might be the D (5 bases). V lost 0 bases and J 3 bases, leaving 15 bases between the germline ends. This CDR3 has 16 amino acids. Germline-derived CDR1 and CDR2 are SGHNT and YYREEE (reference sequence). The CDR3: CASSLGQGTYYYGYTF. CDR3 DNA: TGTGCCAGCAGCTTGGGGCAGGGAACCTACTACTATGGCTACACCTTC.

This clone ranks as medium-sized (0.01 to 0.1%). V is TRBV6-1 and J is TRBJ1-6; no clear D. Germline V gene sequence: CDR1 MNHNS, CDR2 SASEGT. This CDR3 is 17 amino acids long. Between the trimmed V and J ends, which lost 0 bases and 2 bases, there was a span of 11 bases. As DNA, the CDR3 is TGTGCCAGCAGTGAAGCGCTCAGGCCAGCCTATAATTCACCCCTCCACTTT. Its translation: CASSEALRPAYNSPLHF.

This chain uses TRBV4-1 with TRBJ2-1, with TRBD2 as a possible D gene (5 bases). The ends were cut back, 5 bases at V and 3 bases at J, with 14 bases in the middle. Germline V CDR1 and CDR2: MGHRA, YSYEKL. CDR3 length: 15 residues. The CDR3 DNA follows: TGCGCCAGCAGCTTTCCGGGGTCCATCTACAATGAGCAGTTCTTC. Amino acids: CASSFPGSIYNEQFF.

V and J are TRBV19 and TRBJ1-2; the match to TRBD1 covers 12 bases. This CDR3 is 19 amino acids long. CDR1 and CDR2 from the germline V gene are LNHDA and SQIVND (reference sequence). With V trimmed by 0 bases and J by 4 bases, 12 bases remained unmatched. CDR3 nucleotides: TGTGCCAGTAGTATAGACCTTTCGGGACAGGGGGCCGTCGGCTATGGCTACACCTTC. Translating it yields CASSIDLSGQGAVGYGYTF.

The rearrangement uses TRBV19 and TRBJ1-2; 7 nucleotides line up with TRBD1. The CDR3 length is 14 residues. V lost 5 bases, J lost 5 bases, and 8 bases stayed unmatched. CDR1 and CDR2 (germline): LNHDA, SQIVND (reference sequence). CDR3 sequence: CASSPMAGGYGYTF. The CDR3 DNA reads as TGTGCCAGTAGTCCCATGGCAGGGGGTTATGGCTACACCTTC.

The chain carries TRBV4-3 and TRBJ2-1, with 7 bases identical to TRBD2. V trimming: 1 base; J trimming: 10 bases; junction bases outside the gene matches: 13. The germline V gene has CDR1 LGHNA and CDR2 YSLEER. The CDR3 extends over 16 amino acids. The CDR3 coding sequence is TGCGCCAGCAGCCAAGTTCCTTGGACTAGTTCAGGGGAGCAGTTCTTC. Protein product: CASSQVPWTSSGEQFF.

This clone was detected only once. The chain employs TRBV28 and TRBJ1-1, with 7 bases aligning to TRBD1. CDR3 length: 14 amino acids. Trimming removed 3 bases from V and 11 bases from J; junction bases left unmatched: 12. Germline V CDR1 and CDR2: MDHEN, SYDVKM. CDR3 nucleotide sequence: TGTGCCAGCAGTTTGCTCTTCGAAGGGGGCAGGGCTTTCTTT. Translating it yields CASSLLFEGGRAFF.

As to this clone: One end of the junction fails to match germline, which may point to a read error. The chain is built from TRBV28 and TRBJ1-5, with TRBD1 identical over 10 bases. Germline-derived CDR1 and CDR2 are MDHEN and SYDVKM. The CDR3 extends over 16 amino acids. The CDR3 DNA reads as TGTGCCACCAGTCTATGGGACAGGGGAGTCAATCAGCCCCAGCATTTT. It encodes CATSLWDRGVNQPQHF.

The chain carries TRBV6-1 and TRBJ1-1; D gene uncertain. Deletions cut 7 bases from V and 1 base from J, with 10 bases between. This CDR3 is built from 13 residues. Germline V gene lookup returns CDR1 MNHNS and CDR2 SASEGT. CDR3 protein: CASTYEANTEAFF. The CDR3 DNA sequence: TGTGCCAGCACCTACGAGGCGAACACTGAAGCTTTCTTT.

The V gene is TRBV18, the J gene TRBJ2-2; perhaps TRBD2 as D (5 bases). Germline-derived CDR1 and CDR2 are KGHSH and LQKENI. Deletions cut 3 bases from V and 5 bases from J, with 16 bases between. CDR3 size: 16 residues. CDR3 nucleotide sequence: TGTGCCAGCTCACCGTCACTAGGCCCTGGGACCGGGGAGCTGTTTTTT. Its translation is CASSPSLGPGTGELFF.